The 3 T cell receptor beta chains in this list originate from one sample, sequenced in a study of tumor-infiltrating lymphocytes in primary liver carcinoma. Synthesis of TCR beta cDNA was carried out from 500 ng total RNA with a constant-region primer. Slightly modified ARM-PCR with three nested multiplex PCR rounds yielded TCR beta libraries. Amplification in the first two PCR rounds was performed using TRBV1-TRBV30 forward primers and a C-beta reverse primer for approximately 10 cycles each. TCRdb called the multiplex PCR reads again in MiXCR, with one record for every CDR3 protein. The table includes approximately 340,000 distinct CDR3 sequences, around three fifths detected once. Germline DNA was also extracted, and blood RNA derived from unsorted whole blood. Sequencing input: peripheral blood. These receptors were collected from a man in his forties with primary liver carcinoma and hepatitis B virus infection.

The sample holds one count of this clonotype. This may stem from a read error, because a much larger clone lies one nucleotide away. The chain uses TRBV12-3 or TRBV12-4 and TRBJ1-5, with 9 bases lining up with TRBD1. CDR3 length: 16 residues. The DNA of the CDR3 is TGTGCCAGCAGTCCCGGGACAGGGATTGGCAAACAGCCCCAGCATTTT. It encodes CASSPGTGIGKQPQHF.

At least ten counts were recorded for this clonotype. The V call is TRBV12-3 or TRBV12-4, the J call TRBJ1-1; D is uncertain. V lost 3 bases, J lost 4 bases, and 12 bases lay in between. CDR3 length equals 14 residues. This chain's CDR3 is CASSLTTATTEAFF. DNA of the CDR3: TGTGCCAGCAGTTTGACGACGGCAACCACTGAAGCTTTCTTT.

On this clonotype itself: This could be a read error, since a much larger clone is one nucleotide away. The chain combines TRBV6-5 with TRBJ1-2, with no clear D. Deletions cut 6 bases from V and 8 bases from J, with 19 bases between. CDR1 is MNHEY and CDR2 is SVGAGI in the germline V gene. The CDR3 is 14 amino acids. CDR3 nucleotides: TGTGCCAGCAGCCCGGGGAGCACAGCCCAAGGCTACACCTTC. This codes for CASSPGSTAQGYTF.